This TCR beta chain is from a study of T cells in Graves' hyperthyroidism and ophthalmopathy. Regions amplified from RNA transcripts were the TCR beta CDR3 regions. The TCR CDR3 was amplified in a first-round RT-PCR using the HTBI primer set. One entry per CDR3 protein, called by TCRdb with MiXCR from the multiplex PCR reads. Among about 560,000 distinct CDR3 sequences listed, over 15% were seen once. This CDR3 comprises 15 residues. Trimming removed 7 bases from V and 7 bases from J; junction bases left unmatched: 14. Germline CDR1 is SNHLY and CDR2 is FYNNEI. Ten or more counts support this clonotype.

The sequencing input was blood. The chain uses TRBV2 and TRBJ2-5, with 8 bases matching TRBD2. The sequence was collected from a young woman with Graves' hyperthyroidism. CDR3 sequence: CASKSGRSTSGTQYF. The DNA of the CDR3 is TGTGCCAGCAAGAGCGGGAGAAGTACGAGTGGGACCCAGTACTTC.